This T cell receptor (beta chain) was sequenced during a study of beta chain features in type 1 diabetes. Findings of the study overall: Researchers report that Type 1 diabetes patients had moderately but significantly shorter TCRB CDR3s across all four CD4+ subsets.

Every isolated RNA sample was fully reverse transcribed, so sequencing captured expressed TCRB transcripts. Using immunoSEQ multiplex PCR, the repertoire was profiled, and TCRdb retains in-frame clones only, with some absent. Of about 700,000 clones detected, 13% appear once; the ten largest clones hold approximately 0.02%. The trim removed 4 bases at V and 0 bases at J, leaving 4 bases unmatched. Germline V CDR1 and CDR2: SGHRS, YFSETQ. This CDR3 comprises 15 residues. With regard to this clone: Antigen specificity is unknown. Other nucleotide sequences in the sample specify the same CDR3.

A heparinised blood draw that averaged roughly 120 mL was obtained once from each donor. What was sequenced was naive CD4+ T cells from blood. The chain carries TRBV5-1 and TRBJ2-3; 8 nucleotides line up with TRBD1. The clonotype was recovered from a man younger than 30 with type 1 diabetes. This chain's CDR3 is CASSPGQGSTDTQYF. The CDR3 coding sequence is TGCGCCAGCAGCCCCGGACAGGGCAGCACAGATACGCAGTATTTT.